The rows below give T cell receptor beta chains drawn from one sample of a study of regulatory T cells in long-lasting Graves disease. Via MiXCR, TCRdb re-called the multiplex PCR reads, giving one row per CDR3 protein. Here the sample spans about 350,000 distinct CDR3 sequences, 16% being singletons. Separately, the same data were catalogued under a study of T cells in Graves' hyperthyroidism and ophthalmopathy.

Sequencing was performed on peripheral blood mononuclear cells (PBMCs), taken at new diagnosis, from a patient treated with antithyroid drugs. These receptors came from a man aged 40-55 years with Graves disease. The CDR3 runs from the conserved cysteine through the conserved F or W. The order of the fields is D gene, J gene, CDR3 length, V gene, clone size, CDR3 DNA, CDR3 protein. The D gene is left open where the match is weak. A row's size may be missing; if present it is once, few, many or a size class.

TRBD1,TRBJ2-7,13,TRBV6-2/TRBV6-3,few,TGTGCCAGCAGAACCACAGGGGACTACGAGCAGTACTTC,CASRTTGDYEQYF
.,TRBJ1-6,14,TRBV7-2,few,TGTGCCAGCAGCTTAGGGGAGTCCAATTCACCCCTCCACTTT,CASSLGESNSPLHF
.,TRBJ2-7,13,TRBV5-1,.,TGCGCCAGCAGCTTGTACAGCACCTACGAGCAGTACTTC,CASSLYSTYEQYF
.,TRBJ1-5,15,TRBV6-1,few,TGTGCCAGCAGCCCCCTGGGGAACGGCAATCAGCCCCAGCATTTT,CASSPLGNGNQPQHF
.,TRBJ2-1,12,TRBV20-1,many,TGCAGTGCTTCATCGGGCGGCAATGAGCAGTTCTTC,CSASSGGNEQFF
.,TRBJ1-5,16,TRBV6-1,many,TGTGCCAGCAGCCCCTACGGGGGGTTGGGCAATCAGCCCCAGCATTTT,CASSPYGGLGNQPQHF
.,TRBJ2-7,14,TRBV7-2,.,TGTGCCAGCAGCTTATACAGCCTTTCCTACGAGCAGTACTTC,CASSLYSLSYEQYF
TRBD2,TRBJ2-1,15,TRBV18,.,TGTGCCAGCACACCGACTAGCGGGGGGGCCGATGAGCAGTTCTTC,CASTPTSGGADEQFF
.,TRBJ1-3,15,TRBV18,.,TGTGCCAGCTCACCCAGAAGTCTCTCTGGAAACACCATATATTTT,CASSPRSLSGNTIYF
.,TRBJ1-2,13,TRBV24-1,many,TGTGCCACCAGTGATCGACGGGGGGATGGCTACACCTTC,CATSDRRGDGYTF
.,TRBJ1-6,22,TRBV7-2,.,TGTGCCAGCAGCTTAGGCCCCATATTACAGGATGGAGGCAGCTCCTATAATCCACCCCTCCACTTT,CASSLGPILQDGGSSYNPPLHF
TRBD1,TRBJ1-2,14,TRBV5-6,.,TGTGCCAGCAGCGCCCCGGGACAGGGAAATGGCTACACCTTC,CASSAPGQGNGYTF
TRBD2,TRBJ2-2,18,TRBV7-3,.,TGTGCCAGCAGCTTAATCCCGGGGCGGGGGAGACGGACCGGGGAGCTGTTTTTT,CASSLIPGRGRRTGELFF
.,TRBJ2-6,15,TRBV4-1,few,TGCGCCAGCAGCCCTGCCCGGGCTGGGGCCAACGTCCTGACTTTC,CASSPARAGANVLTF
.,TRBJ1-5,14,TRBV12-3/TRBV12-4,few,TGTACCAGCAGTTTGGACAGACACAATCAGCCCCAGCATTTT,CTSSLDRHNQPQHF
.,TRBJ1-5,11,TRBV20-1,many,TGCAGTGCTATTGACAATCAGCCCCAGCATTTT,CSAIDNQPQHF
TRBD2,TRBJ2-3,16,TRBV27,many,TGTGCCAGCAGCCTCGCTAGCGGGTGGGCAGCAGATACGCAGTATTTT,CASSLASGWAADTQYF
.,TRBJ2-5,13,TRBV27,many,TGTGCCAGCAGCACCTGGGGGACAGAGACCCAGTACTTC,CASSTWGTETQYF
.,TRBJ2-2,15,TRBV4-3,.,TGCGCCAGCAGCCGGGATCTGGGGCAAACCGGGGAGCTGTTTTTT,CASSRDLGQTGELFF
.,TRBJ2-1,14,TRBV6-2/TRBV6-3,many,TGTGCCAGCAGTGAAATCGGCACGTACAATGAGCAGTTCTTC,CASSEIGTYNEQFF
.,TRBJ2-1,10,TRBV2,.,TGTGCCAGCGAGAGGAGTGAGCAGTTCTTC,CASERSEQFF
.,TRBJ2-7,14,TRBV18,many,TGTGCCAGCTCACCGACGGACCCGGCCTACGAGCAGTACTTC,CASSPTDPAYEQYF
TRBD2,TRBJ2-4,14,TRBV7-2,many,TGTGCCAGCAGCCCCCGGGGGGGGGGGTACATTCAGTACTTC,CASSPRGGGYIQYF
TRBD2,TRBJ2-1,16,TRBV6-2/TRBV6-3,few,TGTGCCAGCAGTCACCCGGGCGGGGGGGCCGACAATGAGCAGTTCTTC,CASSHPGGGADNEQFF
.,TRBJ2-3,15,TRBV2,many,TGTGCCATCGATGTGGACTACCCTCTCACAGATACGCAGTATTTT,CAIDVDYPLTDTQYF
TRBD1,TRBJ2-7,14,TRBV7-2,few,TGTGCCAGCAGCTTTACTGACAGGGGCTACGAGCAGTACTTC,CASSFTDRGYEQYF
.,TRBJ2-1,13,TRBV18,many,TGTGCCAGCTCAGACGACAGACTTGGCAGGCAGTTCTTC,CASSDDRLGRQFF
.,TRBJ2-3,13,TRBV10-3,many,TGTGCCACCTCAGGGGTTTTCACAGATACGCAGTATTTT,CATSGVFTDTQYF